This T cell receptor beta chain was identified in a study of Ad26.COV2.S vaccination and SARS-CoV-2 variants. Points from the study as a whole: Whether participants received vaccine or placebo, their non-spike TCR breadth was similar. While placebo recipients had lower spike-specific TCR breadth, vaccine recipients had more.

The treatment denotes: 19 received Ad26.COV2.S at low or high dose, single or two shots; roughly 5 received placebo; per-sample allocation not given. Day 63 after the first vaccine or placebo injection was the time point for sampling. The donor was a Boston adult aged 18-55 years. As its vector, the vaccine had Ad26, which expressed Wuhan-strain SARS-CoV-2 spike. This CDR3 has 14 amino acids. V lost 6 bases and J lost 1, with 12 bases in between. From germline, CDR1 is MNHEY and CDR2 SVGEGT. In regard to this clone: Antigen unknown.

TCRdb's copy holds only in-frame clones and misses some; the assay was immunoSEQ multiplex PCR. Among 300,000 to 400,000 clones listed, roughly 90% were seen once. This specimen was peripheral blood, taken in a trial of Ad26.COV2.S vaccine versus placebo. The origin of this receptor is a person between 18 and 60 years old who received the Ad26.COV2.S COVID-19 vaccine or a placebo. The rearrangement uses TRBV6-2 or TRBV6-3 and TRBJ1-1; D might be TRBD1 (6 bases). CDR3 in DNA: TGTGCCAGCAGCCCGGGGGGCGAGAACACTGAAGCTTTCTTT. This sequence encodes CASSPGGENTEAFF.